One sample yielded the 27 T cell receptor beta chains listed below, sequenced in a study of T-cell reconstitution after alpha-beta-depleted transplantation in children. TCRbeta library preparation incorporated unique molecular identifiers. TCRdb recomputed calls from the PCR reads with MiXCR, one row per CDR3 protein. The sample yields 350,000 to 400,000 distinct CDR3 sequences, roughly 13% seen once. The starting material was PBMCs, obtained from the stem cell graft. The receptors derive from a human donor who donated a stem cell graft to a child with Fanconi anemia.

This clonotype was seen a few times. CDR3 protein: CASSRYERGGTNYNEQFF. In DNA, the CDR3 is TGTGCCAGCTCACGCTACGAGCGGGGGGGAACAAATTACAATGAGCAGTTCTTC. The chain recombines TRBV18 with TRBJ2-1; 10 bases line up with TRBD2. The J segment lost 4 bases and the V segment lost 4 bases, leaving 13 bases of the junction unmatched. CDR1 KGHSH and CDR2 LQKENI come from the germline V gene. CDR3 length: 18 residues.

The V gene is TRBV5-8, the J gene TRBJ1-5; possible D gene TRBD1, 6 bases. Trimming removed 4 bases from V and 0 bases from J, with 11 bases in between. Germline V gene lookup returns CDR1 SGHTS and CDR2 YDEGEE. The CDR3 is 15 residues long. In DNA, the CDR3 is TGTGCCAGCAGCACTGGACAGAATAGCAATCAGCCCCAGCATTTT. This encodes CASSTGQNSNQPQHF.

This clonotype was seen more than once but under ten times. The germline gene is not matched at one end of the junction; a read error may be the cause. CDR3 coding DNA: TGTGCTAGCAGCTTCGGGACAGGGTCCTCAGATACGCAGTATTTT. The encoded protein is CASSFGTGSSDTQYF. J is TRBJ2-3 and V is TRBV7-7; TRBD1 aligns across 9 bases. CDR3 size: 15 residues. Germline lookup yields CDR1 SSHAT and CDR2 FNYEAQ (reference sequence).

This clonotype was recorded a few times. This rearrangement joins TRBV7-8 to TRBJ2-7, with D possibly TRBD2 on 6 matching bases. The CDR3 sequence is 14 residues long. V dropped 5 bases and J dropped 3 bases, with 14 bases sitting between them. Looked up from germline, CDR1 is SGHVS and CDR2 is FQNEAQ. CDR3 residues: CASSPWGDNYEQYF. CDR3 sequence (DNA): TGTGCCAGCAGCCCCTGGGGGGATAACTACGAGCAGTACTTC.

This clonotype has a count of ten or more. The chain has TRBV4-1 and TRBJ2-7; no clear D gene. Looked up from germline, CDR1 is MGHRA and CDR2 is YSYEKL. There are 16 residues in the CDR3. Deletions cut 0 bases from V and 6 bases from J, with 18 bases between. In DNA, the CDR3 is TGCGCCAGCAGCCAAGATAATAACATCGGATCTATCGAGCAGTACTTC. Amino acids: CASSQDNNIGSIEQYF.

This clonotype was counted between two and nine times. The chain carries TRBV6-5 and TRBJ2-7; maybe TRBD2 (6 bases). The CDR3 is 17 amino acids. The germline gives CDR1 MNHEY, CDR2 SVGAGI. V lost 4 bases and J 0 bases, leaving 19 bases between the germline ends. In nucleotides, the CDR3 is TGTGCCAGCAGTTCTAATCCCCCGGGACTGCCCTCCTACGAGCAGTACTTC. It codes for CASSSNPPGLPSYEQYF.

This clonotype was seen many times. The V and J genes are TRBV4-2 and TRBJ1-2; 8 nucleotides match TRBD1. Germline assignment: CDR1 LGHNA and CDR2 YNFKEQ. The trim removed 2 bases at V and 4 bases at J, leaving 12 bases unmatched. This CDR3 spans 17 amino acids. This chain's CDR3 is CASSQTGGPTILYGYTF. CDR3 nucleotides: TGTGCCAGCAGCCAAACAGGGGGGCCAACAATACTCTATGGCTACACCTTC.

This clonotype was observed many times. V is TRBV5-1 and J is TRBJ2-5; TRBD2 might be the D (6 bases). The length of the CDR3 is 13 residues. The V gene lost 4 bases and the J gene lost 7 bases, with 14 bases spanning the gap. CDR1 is SGHRS and CDR2 is YFSETQ in the germline V gene. In nucleotides, the CDR3 is TGCGCCAGCAGCGAGGACCCGGAGGGGACCCAGTACTTC. This codes for CASSEDPEGTQYF.

The V gene is TRBV5-1, the J gene TRBJ2-3; 11 positions match TRBD2. V shed 1 base and J 3 bases; nucleotides not matched to a gene: 4. CDR1 and CDR2 (germline): SGHRS, YFSETQ. The CDR3 runs 16 residues. This CDR3 reads CASSLKLAGDTDTQYF. DNA of the CDR3: TGCGCCAGCAGCTTGAAACTAGCGGGGGATACAGATACGCAGTATTTT.

This clonotype was observed a handful of times. A junction boundary mismatches the germline segment, possibly from a read error. The chain couples TRBV5-6 to TRBJ1-5, with D unclear. CDR1 is SGHDT and CDR2 is YYEEEE in the germline V gene. The CDR3 totals 14 residues. CDR3 sequence: CASSLRGSIQPQHF. The CDR3, as DNA: TGTGCCAGCAGCTTACGGGGAAGCATTCAGCCCCAGCATTTT.

There are many counts of this clonotype. V is TRBV20-1 and J is TRBJ2-7; no reliable D call. Per the germline V gene, CDR1 is DFQATT and CDR2 is SNEGSKA (reference sequence). This CDR3 contains 11 residues. V lost 7 bases and J 3 bases, leaving 10 bases between the germline ends. The CDR3, as DNA: TGCAGTGTCAAACAGAGCTACGAGCAGTACGTC. This translates into CSVKQSYEQYV.

This clonotype was seen a single time. This chain joins TRBV12-3 or TRBV12-4 and TRBJ1-5; no definite D call. The CDR3 loop spans 12 amino acids. Trimming took 3 bases from V and 3 from J, leaving 3 bases between them. DNA of the CDR3: TGTGCCAGCAGTTTGATCAATCAGCCCCAGCATTTT. This gives the protein CASSLINQPQHF.

V gene TRBV12-3 or TRBV12-4 combines with J gene TRBJ1-2; 12 bases match TRBD1. CDR3 length equals 15 residues. V lost 2 bases and J lost 7; bases outside the gene matches: 5. The CDR3 DNA reads as TGTGCCAGCAGTTTAAGGGACAGGGGGCTTCTTGGCTACACCTTC. This sequence encodes CASSLRDRGLLGYTF.

This clonotype was counted at least ten times. This chain connects TRBV5-1 to TRBJ2-5; 10 nucleotides match TRBD1. Germline V gene lookup returns CDR1 SGHRS and CDR2 YFSETQ. V lost 9 bases, J lost 4 bases, and 9 bases stayed unmatched. This CDR3 spans 14 amino acids. CDR3 sequence reads: CATNTGTGVETQYF. For the CDR3, the DNA is TGCGCCACCAACACCGGGACAGGGGTAGAGACCCAGTACTTC.

V gene TRBV5-1 combines with J gene TRBJ1-1; TRBD1 agrees at 10 bases. The ends lost 4 bases at V and 11 bases at J; junction bases unmatched: 8. The CDR3 runs to 13 residues. Per the germline V gene, CDR1 is SGHRS and CDR2 is YFSETQ. In DNA, the CDR3 is TGCGCCAGCAGCCTGGGACAGGGGCACACGGCTTTCTTT. This translates into CASSLGQGHTAFF.

In its sample, this clonotype was seen a few times. The chain combines TRBV7-2 with TRBJ2-2, with 12 bases identical to TRBD2. This CDR3 has 17 residues. Looked up from germline, CDR1 is SGHTA and CDR2 is FQGNSA. With 4 bases clipped from V and 7 bases from J, the junction kept 10 bases outside the gene matches. The CDR3 protein is CASSWGMTSGGNGELFF. DNA of the CDR3: TGTGCCAGCAGCTGGGGGATGACTAGCGGGGGTAACGGGGAGCTGTTTTTT.

This chain connects TRBV29-1 to TRBJ1-1, with 7 bases that match TRBD1. Germline V gene sequence: CDR1 SQVTM, CDR2 ANQGSEA. The CDR3 contains 12 residues. V lost 7 bases, J lost 6 bases, and 8 bases stayed unmatched. The CDR3 coding sequence is TGCAGCGCATCACAGGGGAGCCCTGAAGCTTTCTTT. This encodes CSASQGSPEAFF.

This clonotype was found many times. One end of the junction fails to match germline, which may point to a read error. The chain couples TRBV29-1 to TRBJ2-3, with a tentative D call TRBD2 (6 bases). The CDR3 extends over 14 amino acids. CDR1 SQVTM and CDR2 ANQGSEA come from the germline V gene. DNA of the CDR3: TGCAGCGTTGATTCGGGGAGGCCCACATATACGCAGTATTTT. Translation: CSVDSGRPTYTQYF.

Many counts were recorded for this clonotype. The CDR3 here is CASSQELGAPREKLFF. DNA of the CDR3: TGTGCCAGCAGCCAAGAGCTGGGAGCCCCCCGGGAAAAACTGTTTTTT. The chain has TRBV3-1 and TRBJ1-4; D ambiguous. Germline V gene sequence: CDR1 LGHDT, CDR2 YNNKEL (reference sequence). Trimming removed 0 bases at V and 8 bases at J, with 16 bases between. This CDR3 contains 16 residues.

The genes are TRBV7-2 and TRBJ2-2; tentatively, D is TRBD1 or TRBD2 (5 bases each). The length of the CDR3 is 14 residues. V was trimmed by 11 bases and J by 6 bases, leaving 19 bases between them. Per the germline V gene, CDR1 is SGHTA and CDR2 is FQGNSA. The CDR3 here is CAGPKWGSAGELFF. The CDR3 DNA sequence: TGTGCCGGACCTAAATGGGGGTCTGCCGGGGAGCTGTTTTTT. Looking up the rest from reference TRBV7-2 and TRBJ2-2 gives the full variable domain: GAGVSQSPSNKVTEKGKDVELRCDPISGHTALYWYRQSLGQGLEFLIYFQGNSAPDKSGLPSDRFSAERTGGSVSTLTIQRTQQEDSAVYLCAGPKWGSAGELFFGEGSRLTVL.

This chain links TRBV7-2 with TRBJ2-7, with D perhaps matching TRBD2 (5 bases). Between the trimmed V and J ends, which lost 5 bases and 7 bases, there was a span of 12 bases. The CDR3 spans 12 residues. Germline V CDR1 and CDR2: SGHTA, FQGNSA. The CDR3 protein is CASSIRTSEQYF. The CDR3 DNA sequence: TGTGCCAGCAGCATTAGGACTTCTGAGCAGTACTTC.

The CDR3 coding sequence is TGTGCCAGCAGCTCCGGGACAGAAAACTATGGCTACACCTTC. Amino acid sequence: CASSSGTENYGYTF. V usage is TRBV5-5 and J usage is TRBJ1-2; 7 positions match TRBD1. There are 14 residues in the CDR3. Unmatched junction bases numbered 4, after V lost 3 bases and J lost 2 bases. CDR1 is SGHKS, CDR2 YYEKEE, per germline (reference sequence).

The gene calls are TRBV10-3 and TRBJ1-6; D is undetermined. V shed 3 bases and J shed 5 bases, with 8 bases lying between them. The CDR3 loop spans 14 amino acids. Germline-derived CDR1 and CDR2 are ENHRY and SYGVKD. The CDR3 loop reads CAISDDIDNSPLHF. DNA for the CDR3: TGTGCCATCAGTGACGACATCGATAATTCACCCCTCCACTTT.

In its sample, this clonotype was seen a few times. V usage is TRBV3-1 and J usage is TRBJ1-1, with 8 bases identical to TRBD1. CDR1 and CDR2 from the germline V gene are LGHDT and YNNKEL (reference sequence). This CDR3 has 15 residues. V lost 6 bases, J lost 0 bases, and 6 bases stayed unmatched. The CDR3 coding sequence is TGTGCCAGCAGTAACAGGGGGATCATGAACACTGAAGCTTTCTTT. Amino acid sequence: CASSNRGIMNTEAFF.

This rearrangement joins TRBV5-6 to TRBJ2-1; no firm D call. Germline lookup yields CDR1 SGHDT and CDR2 YYEEEE. The ends were cut back, 3 bases at V and 9 bases at J, with 7 bases in the middle. This CDR3 is 11 amino acids long. For the CDR3, the DNA is TGTGCCAGCAGCTCCTTGATTGAGCAGTTCTTC. The encoded protein is CASSSLIEQFF.

The genes are TRBV23-1 and TRBJ2-7, with D unclear. TRBV23-1 is designated an ORF whose function remains uncertain. This CDR3 has 16 residues. V was trimmed by 0 bases and J by 0 bases, leaving 12 bases between them. This chain's CDR3 is CASSQSLAASSYEQYF. The CDR3 region has the DNA TGCGCCAGCAGTCAATCTCTGGCGGCGAGCTCCTACGAGCAGTACTTC.

This chain joins TRBV20-1 and TRBJ1-1, with a possible D match to TRBD1 (5 bases). Trimming took 7 bases from V and 3 from J, leaving 27 bases between them. There are 17 residues in the CDR3. Per the germline V gene, CDR1 is DFQATT and CDR2 is SNEGSKA (reference sequence). The CDR3 is CSVKKPRGNPRDTEAFF. CDR3 nucleotide sequence: TGCAGTGTCAAGAAGCCGCGGGGCAACCCTCGGGACACTGAAGCTTTCTTT.